Following are 8 T cell receptor beta chains from one sample sequenced in a study of persistence of HIV-infected CD4 T cells. The stimulus was an HIV-1 Gag 15-mer peptide pool, about 1.1 ug/peptide/mL. Responding CD4+ T cells were sorted by upregulation of both CD40 ligand and CD69. The libraries were made with immunoSEQ version 4 in survey mode. The table came from immunoSEQ multiplex PCR; TCRdb's copy has only in-frame clones and leaves some out. The table has nearly 20,000 clones, 50% to 70% seen once. No antigen is known for these receptors. The material was CD4+ T cells sorted from PBMCs after roughly 19-hour stimulation, obtained from a patient who received antiretroviral therapy. The receptors derive from an adult woman with HIV who was CMV-seropositive.

This chain connects TRBV7-2 to TRBJ2-1; TRBD2 aligns across 13 bases. After removal of 6 bases from V and 7 bases from J, the junction contained 6 bases not matched to a gene. The CDR3 runs 15 residues. The germline CDR1 and CDR2 sequences are SGHTA and FQGNSA. DNA for the CDR3: TGTGCCAGCAGTAGTAGGACTAGCGGGGGAAATGAGCAGTTCTTC. It is translated as CASSSRTSGGNEQFF.

V gene TRBV19 combines with J gene TRBJ1-6, with 10 bases fitting TRBD1. Germline CDR1 is LNHDA and CDR2 is SQIVND (reference sequence). With 4 bases clipped from V and 8 bases from J, the junction kept 5 bases outside the gene matches. The CDR3 spans 15 residues. CDR3 amino acids: CASSTTGTGDSPLHF. As DNA, the CDR3 is TGTGCCAGTAGTACGACCGGGACAGGGGATTCACCCCTCCACTTT.

V and J are TRBV7-3 and TRBJ2-5; no definite D call. CDR1 is SGHTA and CDR2 is FQGTGA in the germline V gene. Trimming took 1 base from V and 4 from J, leaving 10 bases between them. The CDR3 is 14 amino acids. The CDR3 DNA follows: TGTGCCAGCAGCTTAAACGGCAGATCAGAGACCCAGTACTTC. Translated: CASSLNGRSETQYF.

V usage is TRBV10-3 and J usage is TRBJ2-3; 9 bases match TRBD2. This CDR3 spans 14 amino acids. Per the germline V gene, CDR1 is ENHRY and CDR2 is SYGVKD. V lost 3 bases to trimming and J lost 6 bases; unmatched junction nucleotides: 4. The CDR3 is CAISDETSGDTQYF. The CDR3, as DNA: TGTGCCATCAGTGATGAGACTAGCGGTGATACGCAGTATTTT.

As DNA, the CDR3 is TGTGCCTGGAGTGTAGGGACAGGGGGCGCAGCCTATGGCTACACCTTC. Its translation is CAWSVGTGGAAYGYTF. The V and J genes are TRBV30 and TRBJ1-2; 12 nucleotides agree with TRBD1. From germline, CDR1 is GTSNPN and CDR2 SVGIG (reference sequence). V shed 0 bases and J 4 bases; nucleotides not matched to a gene: 6. The CDR3 totals 16 residues.

The rearrangement joins TRBV3-1 (or the pseudogene TRBV3-2) to TRBJ1-2; TRBD1 matches 7 bases. The CDR3 is 14 residues long. The germline gives CDR1 LGHDT, CDR2 YNNKEL (reference sequence). V lost 3 bases and J lost 7; bases outside the gene matches: 8. The CDR3 here is CASSQPGQMFGYTF. The CDR3 DNA follows: TGTGCCAGCAGCCAGCCGGGACAGATGTTTGGCTACACCTTC.

CDR3 nucleotides: TGCGCCAGCAGCTTAACGACAGGGGGAGGCTACACCTTC. Translation gives CASSLTTGGGYTF. The genes are TRBV5-1 and TRBJ1-2; 9 nucleotides align to TRBD1. Germline CDR1 and CDR2: SGHRS and YFSETQ. The CDR3 loop spans 13 amino acids. The V segment lost 2 bases and the J segment 8 bases; nucleotides outside the gene matches: 4.

The rearrangement joins TRBV19 to TRBJ2-2; D is possibly TRBD2 (6 bases). V lost 6 bases to trimming and J lost 6 bases, with 14 bases between them. The germline gives CDR1 LNHDA, CDR2 SQIVND (reference sequence). This CDR3 contains 14 residues. DNA for the CDR3: TGTGCCAGTAGCCAGGGCGGAGGGGCCGGGGAGCTGTTTTTT. Amino acids: CASSQGGGAGELFF.